The text below deals with one TCR beta chain. The data were taken from a study of blood T cell repertoires in COVID-19. The wider study: Nucleic acid was either cDNA or gDNA, and it came from T cells, B-cell-depleted T cells, or PBMCs.

Participants came from some 26 US areas, aged about 18 to 89 years. Cohorts were assigned according to the clinical history that participants reported. Recovered status applied to Cohort 3 donors who had two consecutive negative PCRs. It also applied to those with clearance or with symptom resolution. The method was immunoSEQ multiplex PCR; TCRdb's version includes in-frame clones alone and lacks a portion of them. The profile covers around 300,000 clones, with roughly nine tenths appearing a single time and about 2.7% taken by the ten largest. V gave up 7 bases and J gave up 4 bases, with 20 bases separating them. The CDR3 is 16 residues long. CDR1 MDHEN and CDR2 SYDVKM come from the germline V gene.

Source material: PBMCs or T cells enriched from blood (not recorded which). The chain couples TRBV28 to TRBJ1-3, with D possibly being TRBD1 (5 bases). The source of this sequence is a woman aged 18-29 years who had recovered from COVID-19. CDR3 in amino acids: CASTLGPTVDGNTIYF. DNA for the CDR3: TGTGCCAGCACCCTAGGCCCGACAGTCGACGGAAACACCATATATTTT.